This T cell receptor (beta chain) was identified in a study of cytomegalovirus exposure and HLA in healthy donors. A single count supports this clone. Its target is not known. Broader study findings: A prior analysis recorded that most TCR beta V segments were productive about 87% or about 30% of the time. Most TCR sequences were seen very rarely across donors, but some public TCRs occurred in many.

With 60 Vbeta and 13 Jbeta primers, the PCR was carried out. Generated by immunoSEQ multiplex PCR, the TCRdb table keeps only in-frame clones and is missing some. The repertoire includes about 140,000 clones, around 80% of them detected once, and about 3.4% sits in the top ten. The source material was PBMCs. The sequence was obtained from a man between 18 and 29 years old in good health and CMV-seropositive.

CDR3 amino acids: CASSLPGSSEAFF. The CDR3 nucleotides read TGTGCCAGCAGTTTACCAGGATCGTCTGAAGCTTTCTTT. The chain uses TRBV28 and TRBJ1-1; unclear D gene. Trimming removed 2 bases from V and 6 bases from J, with 10 bases in between. The germline V gene encodes CDR1 MDHEN and CDR2 SYDVKM. This CDR3 comprises 13 residues.